This passage covers 29 T cell receptor beta chains from one sample sequenced in a study of identifying expanded T cells in peripheral blood. Sequenced by immunoSEQ multiplex PCR; TCRdb stores in-frame clones only, minus some. This sample has about 110,000 clones; approximately 90% occur once, and the top ten carry over 15%. Sequenced sample: blood. The receptor set was obtained from a person aged 18 to 75 in good health.

This clone came up once. This sequence joins TRBV27 and TRBJ1-5; unclear D gene. With 6 bases removed from V and 2 bases from J, the gap between germline ends came to 14 bases. The germline CDR1 and CDR2 sequences are MNHEY and SMNVEV (reference sequence). The CDR3 contains 15 residues. The CDR3 protein is CASRRVFGGNQPQHF. The CDR3 DNA reads TGTGCCAGCAGACGGGTCTTTGGGGGCAATCAGCCCCAGCATTTT.

The chain employs TRBV27 and TRBJ1-3; TRBD1 is a possible D gene (5 bases). This CDR3 region has 17 residues. Looked up from germline, CDR1 is MNHEY and CDR2 is SMNVEV (reference sequence). V lost 3 bases and J lost 0, with 15 bases in between. In nucleotides, the CDR3 is TGTGCCAGCAGTTTTCTTCCATGGGGGAGCTCTGGAAACACCATATATTTT. It is translated as CASSFLPWGSSGNTIYF.

This sequence joins TRBV11-2 and TRBJ2-1, with no clear D. V lost 0 bases and J 7 bases, leaving 7 bases between the germline ends. The CDR3 sequence is 13 residues long. Germline CDR1 reads SGHAT; CDR2 reads FQNNGV. CDR3 coding DNA: TGTGCCAGCAGCTTAGATATATGGAATGAGCAGTTCTTC. It specifies CASSLDIWNEQFF.

V usage is TRBV19 and J usage is TRBJ1-1; D remains unclear. Germline lookup yields CDR1 LNHDA and CDR2 SQIVND (reference sequence). The germline V and J ends were trimmed by 10 bases and 5 bases, with 14 bases remaining between them. CDR3 length: 12 residues. DNA of the CDR3: TGTGCCACCAGTAGATCAGAGACTGAAGCTTTCTTT. Its translation is CATSRSETEAFF.

This chain connects TRBV2 to TRBJ1-1; 7 nucleotides match TRBD1. Germline V gene lookup returns CDR1 SNHLY and CDR2 FYNNEI. The junction had 6 bases not matched to a gene; V was cut back by 7 bases and J by 4 bases. The CDR3 runs 13 residues. CDR3 nucleotide sequence: TGTGCCAGCAATACAGGGGTGGGCACTGAAGCTTTCTTT. Its protein product is CASNTGVGTEAFF.

This rearrangement joins TRBV27 to TRBJ2-1, with 7 bases identical to TRBD1. Looked up from germline, CDR1 is MNHEY and CDR2 is SMNVEV (reference sequence). This CDR3 comprises 12 residues. V shed 5 bases, J shed 13 bases, and the junction held 8 bases outside the gene matches. CDR3 amino acids: CASSPPGGRQFF. The CDR3 DNA follows: TGTGCCAGCAGTCCCCCAGGGGGTAGACAGTTCTTC.

V gene TRBV6-5 combines with J gene TRBJ1-2; D not certain. The germline V gene has CDR1 MNHEY and CDR2 SVGAGI. V was trimmed by 6 bases and J by 8 bases, leaving 19 bases between them. CDR3 length: 14 amino acids. As DNA, the CDR3 is TGTGCCAGCAGCCTGTACTCCAGAGTCGGCGGCTACACCTTC. Translated: CASSLYSRVGGYTF.

This clone came up once. V gene TRBV28 combines with J gene TRBJ2-1; possibly TRBD1 for D (6 bases). Per germline, CDR1 MDHEN and CDR2 SYDVKM. Trimming left V 3 bases short and J 2 bases short, with 8 bases between. The CDR3 runs to 14 residues. The CDR3 DNA reads TGTGCCAGCAGTTTTCAGGGGACCTACAATGAGCAGTTCTTC. Encoded protein: CASSFQGTYNEQFF.

The rearrangement links TRBV6-5 to TRBJ1-1; D is undetermined. The CDR3 consists of 13 residues. The V gene lost 2 bases and the J gene lost 7 bases, with 11 bases spanning the gap. Germline V CDR1 and CDR2: MNHEY, SVGAGI. The CDR3, as DNA: TGTGCCAGCAGTTACGTGGCTCAGCTTGAAGCTTTCTTT. Protein product: CASSYVAQLEAFF.

This rearrangement joins TRBV5-5 to TRBJ1-6; 7 positions agree with TRBD1. The germline gives CDR1 SGHKS, CDR2 YYEKEE (reference sequence). The CDR3 covers 17 residues. The J segment lost 8 bases and the V segment lost 1 base, leaving 12 bases of the junction unmatched. This CDR3 is CASSLLARGIGDSPLHF. CDR3 nucleotide sequence: TGTGCCAGCAGCTTGCTGGCCAGGGGGATAGGTGATTCACCCCTCCACTTT.

The genes are TRBV5-4 and TRBJ2-3; D call uncertain. The germline V and J ends were trimmed by 4 bases and 0 bases, with 9 bases remaining between them. Germline assignment: CDR1 SGHNT and CDR2 YYREEE (reference sequence). The CDR3 is 14 amino acids. The CDR3 DNA reads TGTGCCAGCAGCGTCGATCCTAGCACAGATACGCAGTATTTT. As protein: CASSVDPSTDTQYF.

This clone has just one count. The chain has TRBV4-2 and TRBJ2-4, with D perhaps TRBD1 (6 bases). V lost 1 base and J 11 bases, leaving 18 bases between the germline ends. Germline V gene data show CDR1 as LGHNA and CDR2 as YNFKEQ. This CDR3 has 15 residues. The CDR3 coding sequence is TGTGCCAGCAGCCAAGTTAGGGGGAATCTGGGCCTTCAGTACTTC. Translating it yields CASSQVRGNLGLQYF.

This rearrangement joins TRBV7-9 to TRBJ1-5, with 7 bases aligning to TRBD1. The germline gives CDR1 SEHNR, CDR2 FQNEAQ (reference sequence). The CDR3 has 16 residues. Trimming cost V 5 bases and J 1 base; bases outside gene matches: 8. The CDR3 sequence: CASSLSDRASNQPQHF. The CDR3 coding sequence is TGTGCCAGCAGCCTGTCCGACAGGGCGAGCAATCAGCCCCAGCATTTT.

Concerning this clone itself: One end of the junction is discordant with germline, which a read error may explain. Other nucleotide sequences from this sample produce the same CDR3. J is TRBJ1-2 and V is TRBV5-6, with no clear D. Germline assignment: CDR1 SGHDT and CDR2 YYEEEE. This CDR3 is 13 amino acids long. CDR3 DNA: TGTGCCAGCAGCTTGGTCGGGGTGTCCGGCTATACCTTC. It codes for CASSLVGVSGYTF. The whole variable domain, remainder taken from reference TRBV5-6 and TRBJ1-2, is DAGVTQSPTHLIKTRGQQVTLRCSPKSGHDTVSWYQQALGQGPQFIFQYYEEEERQRGNFPDRFSGHQFPNYSSELNVNALLLGDSALYLCASSLVGVSGYTFGSGTRLTVV.

The gene calls are TRBV5-1 and TRBJ2-5; maybe TRBD1 (7 bases). Germline-derived CDR1 and CDR2 are SGHRS and YFSETQ. The CDR3 runs to 15 residues. Trimming pared 0 bases from V and 4 bases from J, leaving 13 bases between. The CDR3 DNA is TGCGCCAGCAGCTTGGGACAGGGAGGCCCAGAGACCCAGTACTTC. It is translated as CASSLGQGGPETQYF.

The chain is built from TRBV4-1 and TRBJ1-5; the D gene is possibly TRBD1 (5 bases). CDR3 length: 15 amino acids. The V gene's germline CDR1 is MGHRA and CDR2 YSYEKL. V was trimmed by 4 bases and J by 3 bases, leaving 13 bases between them. CDR3: CASSPSGGDNQPQHF. DNA of the CDR3: TGCGCCAGCAGCCCGAGTGGGGGGGACAATCAGCCCCAGCATTTT.

V is TRBV4-2 and J is TRBJ2-4; 8 bases match TRBD1. The CDR3 extends over 18 amino acids. V was clipped by 3 bases and J by 3 bases; unmatched bases: 13. The germline V gene has CDR1 LGHNA and CDR2 YNFKEQ. The CDR3 nucleotides read TGTGCCAGCAGCCATGGGGCAGGGGGCAGGAGGGTCAAAAACATTCAGTACTTC. As protein: CASSHGAGGRRVKNIQYF.

V and J are TRBV7-8 and TRBJ1-1; TRBD1 is a possible D gene (6 bases). The CDR3 contains 14 residues. The V end lost 5 bases, the J end lost 1 base, and 11 bases lay between the germline ends. Per germline, CDR1 SGHVS and CDR2 FQNEAQ. CDR3 residues: CASSDLGGNTEAFF. As DNA, the CDR3 is TGTGCCAGCAGCGACTTAGGGGGGAACACTGAAGCTTTCTTT.

The chain combines TRBV5-1 with TRBJ1-6; TRBD1 is a possible D gene (5 bases). Germline V gene data show CDR1 as SGHRS and CDR2 as YFSETQ. The CDR3 loop spans 15 amino acids. Deletions cut 3 bases from V and 7 bases from J, with 14 bases between. The DNA of the CDR3 is TGCGCCAGCAGCTCAGCTCCGGGACGGAATTCACCCCTCCACTTT. This sequence encodes CASSSAPGRNSPLHF.

The rearrangement joins TRBV5-6 to TRBJ2-1; D remains unclear. CDR3 length: 15 residues. Germline V lookup: CDR1 SGHDT, CDR2 YYEEEE. The V and J ends lost 2 bases and 0 bases respectively, with 9 bases between them. The CDR3 nucleotides are TGTGCCAGCAGCTTTCTAGGCAGCTCCTACAATGAGCAGTTCTTC. Its protein product is CASSFLGSSYNEQFF.

The gene calls are TRBV5-5 and TRBJ1-5; the D gene is possibly TRBD1 (5 bases). V gave up 4 bases and J gave up 2 bases, with 10 bases separating them. The CDR3 has 14 amino acids. From germline, CDR1 is SGHKS and CDR2 YYEKEE (reference sequence). In nucleotides, the CDR3 is TGTGCCAGCAGCCCGCGGGACGGCAATCAGCCCCAGCATTTT. Amino acid sequence: CASSPRDGNQPQHF. The variable domain in full, with the rest retrieved from reference TRBV5-5 and TRBJ1-5, is DAGVTQSPTHLIKTRGQQVTLRCSPISGHKSVSWYQQVLGQGPQFIFQYYEKEERGRGNFPDRFSARQFPNYSSELNVNALLLGDSALYLCASSPRDGNQPQHFGDGTRLSIL.

The chain combines TRBV5-4 with TRBJ1-1, with D possibly being TRBD1 (5 bases). The length of the CDR3 is 14 residues. Germline lookup yields CDR1 SGHNT and CDR2 YYREEE (reference sequence). The V end lost 0 bases, the J end lost 3 bases, and 9 bases lay between the germline ends. The CDR3: CASSLAGGDTEAFF. Written as DNA, the CDR3 is TGTGCCAGCAGCTTGGCCGGGGGGGACACTGAAGCTTTCTTT.

This chain links TRBV6-5 with TRBJ1-2; tentative D call: TRBD1 (6 bases). V was trimmed by 2 bases and J by 7 bases, leaving 11 bases between them. This CDR3 has 13 residues. CDR1 MNHEY and CDR2 SVGAGI come from the germline V gene. The CDR3 coding sequence is TGTGCCAGCAGTTACGGCAGGGGAGGTGGCTACACCTTC. It codes for CASSYGRGGGYTF.

About this clone itself: Germline and junction disagree at one end, which may indicate a read error. V usage is TRBV6-6 and J usage is TRBJ2-7, with D hard to call. The CDR3 is 11 amino acids. The germline CDR1 and CDR2 sequences are MNHNY and SVGAGI (reference sequence). CDR3: CASSYSYGQYF. The CDR3 DNA is TGTGCCAGCAGTTATTCGTACGGGCAGTACTTC.

V usage is TRBV7-2 and J usage is TRBJ1-5; possible D gene TRBD1, 5 bases. Trimming left V 2 bases short and J 10 bases short, with 18 bases between. CDR1 and CDR2 from the germline V gene are SGHTA and FQGNSA. The CDR3 length is 15 residues. The CDR3 here is CASSLITGGFSPQHF. The CDR3, as DNA: TGTGCCAGCAGCTTAATTACAGGAGGCTTCTCCCCCCAGCATTTT.

The chain recombines TRBV6-5 with TRBJ1-2, with a tentative D call TRBD1 (5 bases). CDR3 length equals 13 residues. V lost 0 bases, J lost 7 bases, and 9 bases lay in between. The germline V gene has CDR1 MNHEY and CDR2 SVGAGI. The chain's CDR3 is CASSYSGQGGYTF. The CDR3 nucleotides are TGTGCCAGCAGTTACTCGGGGCAGGGTGGCTACACCTTC.

V usage is TRBV27 and J usage is TRBJ2-1; D possibly matches TRBD1 or TRBD2 (6 bases each). The CDR3 has 15 amino acids. Germline V gives CDR1 MNHEY, CDR2 SMNVEV (reference sequence). With 2 bases removed from V and 1 base from J, the gap between germline ends came to 9 bases. Here the CDR3 reads CASSLGGPSYNEQFF. The CDR3 region has the DNA TGTGCCAGCAGTTTAGGGGGGCCGTCCTACAATGAGCAGTTCTTC.

The genes are TRBV5-1 and TRBJ2-5, with TRBD1 identical over 9 bases. Trimming removed 4 bases from V and 9 bases from J; junction bases left unmatched: 7. The germline gives CDR1 SGHRS, CDR2 YFSETQ. CDR3 length: 13 residues. Here the CDR3 reads CASSPGQGFSQYF. The CDR3 DNA follows: TGCGCCAGCAGCCCGGGACAGGGTTTCTCCCAGTACTTC.

The sample holds one count of this clone. The chain couples TRBV4-3 to TRBJ1-6, with D perhaps matching TRBD1 (5 bases). With 1 base removed from V and 7 bases from J, the gap between germline ends came to 17 bases. The CDR3 sequence is 17 residues long. Germline lookup yields CDR1 LGHNA and CDR2 YSLEER. The CDR3 sequence: CASSQASRGRANSPLHF. CDR3 DNA sequence: TGCGCCAGCAGCCAAGCGAGTAGGGGCAGGGCAAATTCACCCCTCCACTTT.